This T cell receptor (beta chain) was captured in a study of T cell clones after liver transplantation. Study-wide background: Graft-donor-reactive sequences were compared with third-party-reactive TCRbeta sequences from pre-transplant mixed lymphocyte reactions. Samples came pre-transplant, pre-randomization before withdrawal, and post-randomization after withdrawal ended. Tolerant meant at least one year fully off immunosuppression without liver enzymes above twice normal.

CDR3 length: 14 residues. V gave up 0 bases and J gave up 4 bases, with 6 bases separating them. Germline values: CDR1 LGHNA, CDR2 YNFKEQ. The table came from immunoSEQ multiplex PCR; TCRdb's copy has only in-frame clones and leaves some out. The sample consists of some 80,000 clones, less than 90% of them appearing once. The V and J genes are TRBV4-2 and TRBJ1-4; D remains ambiguous. The sequence came from a human patient who received a liver transplant. Some T cells here may be from the graft donor. This material consisted of CD4+ T cells from blood, taken about 50 months after liver transplant. CDR3 in DNA: TGTGCCAGCAGCCAAGATCGTGGTAATGAAAAACTGTTTTTT. It is translated as CASSQDRGNEKLFF.